This T cell receptor (beta chain) was retrieved from a study of OX40 agonist ivuxolimab in advanced cancers. At the level of the whole study: Ivuxolimab was an agonistic, fully human IgG2 monoclonal antibody directed against OX40 (CD134), a costimulatory receptor. Intravenous ivuxolimab was administered to patients every 2 weeks at six dose levels: 0.01, 0.1, 0.3, 1.5, 3 and 10 mg/kg. Among the 50 to 55 dose-escalation patients, approximately 20 had hepatocellular carcinoma, 15 or so melanoma, 9 renal cell carcinoma and 9 head and neck cancer. In the dose-escalation cohort, 75% to 85% of patients were male, and the mean age was roughly 60 years with a range of roughly 20 to 80. Prior anti-PD-1, anti-PD-L1 or anti-CTLA-4 therapy was permitted, and 40% of dose-escalation patients had received checkpoint inhibitors. Partial responses occurred in three dose-escalation patients: two with cutaneous melanoma and one with hepatocellular carcinoma. Peripheral TCRbeta sequencing aimed to test whether ivuxolimab altered TCR sequence diversity and caused clonal T-cell expansion. The monotherapy dose-escalation portion (N = 52 patients) of the phase I ivuxolimab trial is reported in the paper. What the study reported, not specific to this receptor: After ivuxolimab, expanded clones were on average more numerous among CD8+ T cells than among CD4+ T cells. In the 0.1-3.0 mg/kg groups, partial responders had among the lowest normalized peripheral clonal expansion, particularly in CD8+ T cells. At doses of 0.1 to 3.0 mg/kg, clonal expansion of both CD4+ and CD8+ T cells in blood was seen between baseline and week 6. Antigen specificity was not determined for the clonally expanded peripheral T cells. Low levels of normalized T-cell clonal expansion were also seen in some patients who did not respond.

The trial excluded patients who had a history of autoimmune disease or who were on systemic immunosuppression. Peripheral blood for TCR sequencing was collected from all dose cohorts at baseline, on cycle 4 day 1, and on cycle 7 day 1. Samples were obtained from an open-label, multicenter, first-in-human phase I dose-escalation trial of ivuxolimab. Adults with locally advanced or metastatic melanoma, renal cell carcinoma, hepatocellular carcinoma or head and neck squamous cell carcinoma were enrolled in the trial. CD4+ and CD8+ T cells were sorted separately from peripheral blood before TCR sequencing. The germline V gene encodes CDR1 SGHNT and CDR2 YENEEA. From cysteine to phenylalanine, the CDR3 is 14 amino acids long. The retained sequence is limited to the CDR3, 42 bases, with the frame set at the first base. Cut back by 1 base and 0 bases, the V and J ends lie 5 bases apart. To sequence the TCRbeta CDR3 region, genomic DNA was isolated from the sorted cells. The immunoSEQ Assay was used for sequencing of TCRbeta CDR3 regions. Here the immuneACCESS table is served through TCRdb, limited to in-frame sequences with V and J called. Missing clones are a known gap in these copies; in checked studies unresolved V genes cover under half, and the rest lacks a known reason. The sample table contains 72,000 or so clones; only one count was recorded for nearly 90% of them. Approximately 1.3% of the sample lies in the top ten.

A note on this clone: Its specific antigen is unknown. No base-level quality is on record; no much larger clone is a single base apart.

The clonotype comes from an adult with an advanced solid tumor such as melanoma, head and neck, liver or kidney cancer. The sample consisted of CD4+ or CD8+ T cells sorted from blood, taken in a trial of the OX40 agonist ivuxolimab. Rearrangement joined TRBV11-3 to TRBJ2-3; the D gene cannot be resolved reliably. CDR3 loop: CASSLVGSTDTQYF. The nucleotide sequence reads TGTGCCAGCAGCTTAGTAGGCAGCACAGATACGCAGTATTTT. With all but the CDR3 taken from the reference TRBV11-3 and TRBJ2-3 genes, the full variable domain is: EAGVVQSPRYKIIEKKQPVAFWCNPISGHNTLYWYLQNLGQGPELLIRYENEEAVDDSQLPKDRFSAERLKGVDSTLKIQPAELGDSAVYLCASSLVGSTDTQYFGPGTRLTVL.